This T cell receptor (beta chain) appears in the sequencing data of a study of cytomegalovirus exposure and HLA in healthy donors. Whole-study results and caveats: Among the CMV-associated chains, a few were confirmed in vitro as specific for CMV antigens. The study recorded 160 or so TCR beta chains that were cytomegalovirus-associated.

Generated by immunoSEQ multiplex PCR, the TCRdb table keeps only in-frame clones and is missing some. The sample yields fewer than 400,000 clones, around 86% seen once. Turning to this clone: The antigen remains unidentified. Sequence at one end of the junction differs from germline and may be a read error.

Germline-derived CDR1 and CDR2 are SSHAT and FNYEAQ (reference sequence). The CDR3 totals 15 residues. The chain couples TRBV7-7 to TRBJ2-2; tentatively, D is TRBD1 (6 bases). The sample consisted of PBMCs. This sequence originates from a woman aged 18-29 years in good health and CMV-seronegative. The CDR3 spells CASSPDRANTGELFF. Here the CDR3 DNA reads TGTGCTAGCAGCCCGGACAGAGCGAACACCGGGGAGCTGTTTTTT.